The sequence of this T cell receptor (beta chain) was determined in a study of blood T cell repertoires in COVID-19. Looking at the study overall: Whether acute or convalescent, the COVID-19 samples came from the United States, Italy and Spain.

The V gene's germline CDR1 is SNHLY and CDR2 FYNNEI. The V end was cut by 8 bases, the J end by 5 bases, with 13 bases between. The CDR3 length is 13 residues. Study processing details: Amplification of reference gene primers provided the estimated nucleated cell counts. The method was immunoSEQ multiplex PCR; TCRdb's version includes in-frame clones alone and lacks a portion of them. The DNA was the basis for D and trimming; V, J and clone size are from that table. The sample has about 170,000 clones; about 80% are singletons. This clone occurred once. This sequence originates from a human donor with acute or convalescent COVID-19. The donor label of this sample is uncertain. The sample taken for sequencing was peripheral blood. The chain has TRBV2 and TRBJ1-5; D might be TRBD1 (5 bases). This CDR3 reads CASRRGADQPQHF. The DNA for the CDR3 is TGTGCCAGCCGGAGGGGCGCCGATCAGCCCCAGCATTTT.